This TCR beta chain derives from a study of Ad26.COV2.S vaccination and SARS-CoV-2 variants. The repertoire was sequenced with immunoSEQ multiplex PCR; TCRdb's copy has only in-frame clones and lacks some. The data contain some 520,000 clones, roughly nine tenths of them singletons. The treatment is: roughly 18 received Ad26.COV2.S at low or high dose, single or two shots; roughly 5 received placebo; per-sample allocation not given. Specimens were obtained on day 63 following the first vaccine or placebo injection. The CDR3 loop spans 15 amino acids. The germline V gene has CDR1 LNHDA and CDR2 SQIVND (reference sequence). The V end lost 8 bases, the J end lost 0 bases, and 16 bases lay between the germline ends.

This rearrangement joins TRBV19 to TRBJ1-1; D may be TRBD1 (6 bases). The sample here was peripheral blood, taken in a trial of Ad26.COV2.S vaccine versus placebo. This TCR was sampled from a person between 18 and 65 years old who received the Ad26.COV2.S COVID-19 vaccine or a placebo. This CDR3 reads CASSQGPYLNTEAFF. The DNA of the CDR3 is TGTGCCAGTTCACAGGGACCCTACTTGAACACTGAAGCTTTCTTT.